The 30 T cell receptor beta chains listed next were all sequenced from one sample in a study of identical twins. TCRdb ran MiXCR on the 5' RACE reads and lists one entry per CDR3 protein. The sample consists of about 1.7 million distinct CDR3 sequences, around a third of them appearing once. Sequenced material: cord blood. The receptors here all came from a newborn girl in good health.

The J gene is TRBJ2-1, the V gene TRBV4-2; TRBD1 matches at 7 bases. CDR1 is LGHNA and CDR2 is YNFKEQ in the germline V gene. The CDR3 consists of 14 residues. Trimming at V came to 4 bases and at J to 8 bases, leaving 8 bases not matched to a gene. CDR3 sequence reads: CASSRNRGEDEQFF. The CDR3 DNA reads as TGTGCCAGCAGCCGCAACAGGGGTGAGGATGAGCAGTTCTTC.

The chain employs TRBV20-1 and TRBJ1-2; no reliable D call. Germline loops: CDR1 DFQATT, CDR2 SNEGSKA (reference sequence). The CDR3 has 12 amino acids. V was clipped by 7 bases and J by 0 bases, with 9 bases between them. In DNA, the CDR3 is TGCAGTGGATGGGTAGCTAACTATGGCTACACCTTC. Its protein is CSGWVANYGYTF.

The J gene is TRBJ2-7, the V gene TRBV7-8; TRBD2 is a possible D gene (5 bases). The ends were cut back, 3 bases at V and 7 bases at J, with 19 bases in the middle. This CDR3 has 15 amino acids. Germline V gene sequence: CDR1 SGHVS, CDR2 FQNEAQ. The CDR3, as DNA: TGTGCCAGCAGCTTCCGGAGGACCGGATACTATGAGCAGTACTTC. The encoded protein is CASSFRRTGYYEQYF.

DNA of the CDR3: TGCAGTGCCCCTAGCGGGAGGTTCACCTACAATGAGCAGTTCTTC. The encoded protein is CSAPSGRFTYNEQFF. The V gene is TRBV20-1, the J gene TRBJ2-1; TRBD2 agrees at 11 bases. The CDR3 is 15 residues long. With V trimmed by 6 bases and J by 2 bases, 6 bases remained unmatched. Germline V gives CDR1 DFQATT, CDR2 SNEGSKA (reference sequence).

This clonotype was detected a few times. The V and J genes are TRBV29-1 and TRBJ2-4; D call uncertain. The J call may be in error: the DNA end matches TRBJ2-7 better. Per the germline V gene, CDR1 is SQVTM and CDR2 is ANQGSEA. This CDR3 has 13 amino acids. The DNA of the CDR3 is TGCAGCGTTGAAGATGGGCGGAGCTACGAGCAGTACTTC. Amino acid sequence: CSVEDGRSYEQYF.

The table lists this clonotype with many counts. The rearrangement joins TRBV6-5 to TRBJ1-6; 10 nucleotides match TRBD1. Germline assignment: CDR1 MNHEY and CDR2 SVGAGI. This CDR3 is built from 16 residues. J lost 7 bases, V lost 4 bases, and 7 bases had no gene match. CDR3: CASSFDRGRVNSPLHF. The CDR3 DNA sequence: TGTGCCAGCAGTTTTGACAGGGGGCGCGTAAATTCACCCCTCCACTTT.

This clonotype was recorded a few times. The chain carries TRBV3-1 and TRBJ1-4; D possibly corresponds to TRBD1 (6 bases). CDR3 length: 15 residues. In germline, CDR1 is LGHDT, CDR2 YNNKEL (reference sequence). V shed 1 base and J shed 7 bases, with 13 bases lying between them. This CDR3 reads CASSQGSGESEKLFF. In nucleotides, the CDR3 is TGTGCCAGCAGCCAAGGGTCAGGGGAGAGTGAAAAACTGTTTTTT. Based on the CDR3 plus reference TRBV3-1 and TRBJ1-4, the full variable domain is DTAVSQTPKYLVTQMGNDKSIKCEQNLGHDTMYWYKQDSKKFLKIMFSYNNKELIINETVPNRFSPKSPDKAHLNLHINSLELGDSAVYFCASSQGSGESEKLFFGSGTQLSVL.

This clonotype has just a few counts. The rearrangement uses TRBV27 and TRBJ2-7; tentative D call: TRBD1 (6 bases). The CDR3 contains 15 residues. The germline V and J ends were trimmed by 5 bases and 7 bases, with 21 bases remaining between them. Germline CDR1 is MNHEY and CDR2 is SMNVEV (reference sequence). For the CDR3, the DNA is TGTGCCAGCAGTCAAAAACAGGGTCCCCTCTGGGAGCAGTACTTC. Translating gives CASSQKQGPLWEQYF.

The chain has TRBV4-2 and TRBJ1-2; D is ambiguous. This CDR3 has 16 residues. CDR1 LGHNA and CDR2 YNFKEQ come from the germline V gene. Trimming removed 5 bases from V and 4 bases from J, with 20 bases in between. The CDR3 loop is CASSYSESVWSYGYTF. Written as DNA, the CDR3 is TGTGCCAGCAGCTATTCGGAGAGCGTTTGGAGCTATGGCTACACCTTC.

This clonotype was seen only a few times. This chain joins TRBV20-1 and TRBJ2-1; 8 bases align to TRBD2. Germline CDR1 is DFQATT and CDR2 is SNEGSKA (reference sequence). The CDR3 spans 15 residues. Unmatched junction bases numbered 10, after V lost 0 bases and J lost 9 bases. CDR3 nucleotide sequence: TGCAGTGCTAGAGATTTCCAGCGGGAGAGGGGTGAGCAGTTCTTC. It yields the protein CSARDFQRERGEQFF.

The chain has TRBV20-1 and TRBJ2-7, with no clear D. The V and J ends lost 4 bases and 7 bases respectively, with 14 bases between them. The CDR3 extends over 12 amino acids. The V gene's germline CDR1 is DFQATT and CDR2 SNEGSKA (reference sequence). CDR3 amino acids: CSAILSYNEQYF. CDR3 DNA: TGCAGTGCTATTCTATCCTACAATGAGCAGTACTTC.

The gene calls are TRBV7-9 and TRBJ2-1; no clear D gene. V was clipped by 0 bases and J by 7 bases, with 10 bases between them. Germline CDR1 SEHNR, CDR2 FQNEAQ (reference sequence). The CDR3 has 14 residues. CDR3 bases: TGTGCCAGCAGCTTAGCGGGTTCTACTAATGAGCAGTTCTTC. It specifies CASSLAGSTNEQFF.

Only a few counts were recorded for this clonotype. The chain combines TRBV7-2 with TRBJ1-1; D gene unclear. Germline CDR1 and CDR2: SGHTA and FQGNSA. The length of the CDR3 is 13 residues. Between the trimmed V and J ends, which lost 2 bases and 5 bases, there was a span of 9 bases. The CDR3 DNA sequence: TGTGCCAGCAGCTTATGGCCCATGACTGAAGCTTTCTTT. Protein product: CASSLWPMTEAFF.

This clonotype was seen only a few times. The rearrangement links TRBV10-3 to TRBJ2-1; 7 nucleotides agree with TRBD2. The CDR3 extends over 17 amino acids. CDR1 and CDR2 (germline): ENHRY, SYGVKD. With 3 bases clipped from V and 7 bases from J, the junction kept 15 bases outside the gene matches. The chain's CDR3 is CAISERGATGGRNEQFF. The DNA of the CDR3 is TGTGCCATCAGTGAAAGAGGAGCGACGGGAGGCCGTAATGAGCAGTTCTTC.

The chain's CDR3 is CSAGGSSEDNEQFF. The CDR3, as DNA: TGCAGCGCTGGGGGCTCTAGCGAGGACAATGAGCAGTTCTTC. The chain carries TRBV29-1 and TRBJ2-1, with D perhaps matching TRBD1 or TRBD2 (6 bases each). Trimming pared 7 bases from V and 5 bases from J, leaving 18 bases between. CDR3 size: 14 residues. The germline V gene encodes CDR1 SQVTM and CDR2 ANQGSEA.

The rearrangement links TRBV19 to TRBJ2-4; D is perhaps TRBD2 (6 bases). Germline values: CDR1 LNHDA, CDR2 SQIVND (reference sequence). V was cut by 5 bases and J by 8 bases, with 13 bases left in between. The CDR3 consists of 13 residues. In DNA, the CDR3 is TGTGCCAGTAGTCCCGGAACTAGCTACATTCAGTACTTC. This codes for CASSPGTSYIQYF.

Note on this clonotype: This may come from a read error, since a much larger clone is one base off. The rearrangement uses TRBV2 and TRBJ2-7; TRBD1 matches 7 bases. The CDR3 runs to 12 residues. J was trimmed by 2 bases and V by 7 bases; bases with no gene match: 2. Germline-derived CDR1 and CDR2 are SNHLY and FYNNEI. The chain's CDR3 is CASTQGAYEQYF. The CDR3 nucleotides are TGTGCCAGCACCCAGGGGGCCTACGAGCAGTACTTC.

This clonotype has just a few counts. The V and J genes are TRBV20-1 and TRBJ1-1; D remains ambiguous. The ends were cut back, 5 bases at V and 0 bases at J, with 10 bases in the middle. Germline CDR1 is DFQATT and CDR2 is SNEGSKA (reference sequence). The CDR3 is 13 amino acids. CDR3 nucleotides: TGCAGTGCTCAAGGAGGACTGAACACTGAAGCTTTCTTT. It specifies CSAQGGLNTEAFF.

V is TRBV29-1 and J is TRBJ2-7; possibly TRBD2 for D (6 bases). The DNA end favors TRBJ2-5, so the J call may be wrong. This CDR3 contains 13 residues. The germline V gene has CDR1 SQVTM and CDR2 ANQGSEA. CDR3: CSVGGVPQETQYF. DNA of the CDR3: TGCAGCGTTGGGGGGGTACCGCAGGAGACCCAGTACTTC.

The CDR3 spells CASNPGSSYYEQYF. The CDR3 coding sequence is TGTGCCAGCAATCCCGGGTCATCCTACTACGAGCAGTACTTC. This sequence joins TRBV2 and TRBJ2-7, with D unresolved. This CDR3 has 14 amino acids. From germline, CDR1 is SNHLY and CDR2 FYNNEI. Trimming removed 7 bases at V and 3 bases at J, with 16 bases between. Filled out from reference TRBV2 and TRBJ2-7, the complete variable domain reads EPEVTQTPSHQVTQMGQEVILRCVPISNHLYFYWYRQILGQKVEFLVSFYNNEISEKSEIFDDQFSVERPDGSNFTLKIRSTKLEDSAMYFCASNPGSSYYEQYFGPGTRLTVT.

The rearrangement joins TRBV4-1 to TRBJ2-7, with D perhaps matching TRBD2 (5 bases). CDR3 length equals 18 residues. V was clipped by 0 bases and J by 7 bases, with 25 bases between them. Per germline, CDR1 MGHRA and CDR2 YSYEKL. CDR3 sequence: CASSQEGSPGVSYNEQYF. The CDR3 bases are TGCGCCAGCAGCCAAGAAGGTAGCCCCGGGGTCTCCTACAATGAGCAGTACTTC.

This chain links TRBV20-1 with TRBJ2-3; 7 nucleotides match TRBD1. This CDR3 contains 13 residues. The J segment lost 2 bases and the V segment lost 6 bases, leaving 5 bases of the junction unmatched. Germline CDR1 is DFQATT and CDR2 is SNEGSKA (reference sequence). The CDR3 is CSAFTGATDTQYF. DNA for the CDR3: TGCAGTGCGTTTACAGGGGCCACAGATACGCAGTATTTT.

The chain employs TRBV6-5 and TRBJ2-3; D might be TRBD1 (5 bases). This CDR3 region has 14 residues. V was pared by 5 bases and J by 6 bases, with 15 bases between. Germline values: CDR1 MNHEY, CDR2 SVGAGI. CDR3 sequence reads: CASSKLQVQDTQYF. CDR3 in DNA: TGTGCCAGCAGTAAGCTACAGGTCCAGGATACGCAGTATTTT.

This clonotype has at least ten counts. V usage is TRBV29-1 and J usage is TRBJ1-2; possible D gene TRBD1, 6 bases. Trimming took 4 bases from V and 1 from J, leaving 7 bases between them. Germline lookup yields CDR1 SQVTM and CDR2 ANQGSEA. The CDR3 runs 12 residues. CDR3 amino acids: CSVGRGNYGYTF. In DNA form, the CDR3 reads TGCAGCGTTGGCAGGGGTAACTATGGCTACACCTTC.

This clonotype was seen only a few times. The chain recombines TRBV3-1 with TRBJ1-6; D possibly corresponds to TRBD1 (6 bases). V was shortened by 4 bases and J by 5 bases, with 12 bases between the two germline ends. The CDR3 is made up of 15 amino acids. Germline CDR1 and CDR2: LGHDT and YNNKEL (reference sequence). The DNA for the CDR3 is TGTGCCAGCAGCCCCCAGGGGAGGAATAATTCACCCCTCCACTTT. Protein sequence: CASSPQGRNNSPLHF.

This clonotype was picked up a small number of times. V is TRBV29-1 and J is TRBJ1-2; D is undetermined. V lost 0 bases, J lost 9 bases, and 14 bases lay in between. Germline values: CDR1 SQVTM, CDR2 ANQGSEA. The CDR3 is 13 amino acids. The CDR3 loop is CSVEDLIRLSYTF. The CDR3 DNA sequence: TGCAGCGTTGAAGATCTCATCCGGCTGAGCTACACCTTC.

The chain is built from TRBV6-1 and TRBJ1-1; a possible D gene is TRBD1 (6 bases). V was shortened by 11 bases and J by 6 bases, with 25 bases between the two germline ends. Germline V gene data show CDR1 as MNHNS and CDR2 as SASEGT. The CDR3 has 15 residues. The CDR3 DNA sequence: TGTGCCGGATTGACTCCGGGACAACCAAAATCTGAAGCTTTCTTT. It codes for CAGLTPGQPKSEAFF.

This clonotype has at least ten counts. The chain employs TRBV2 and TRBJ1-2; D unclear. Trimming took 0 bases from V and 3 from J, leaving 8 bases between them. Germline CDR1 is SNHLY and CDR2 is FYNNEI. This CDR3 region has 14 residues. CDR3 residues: CASSEASRDYGYTF. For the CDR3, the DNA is TGTGCCAGCAGTGAAGCGTCAAGGGACTATGGCTACACCTTC.

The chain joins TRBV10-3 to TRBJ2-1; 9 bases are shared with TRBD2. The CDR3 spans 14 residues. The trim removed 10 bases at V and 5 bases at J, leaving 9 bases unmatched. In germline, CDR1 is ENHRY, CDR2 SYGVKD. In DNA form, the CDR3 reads TGTGCCAATAATGGCGGGAGGGGGGACAATGAGCAGTTCTTC. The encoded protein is CANNGGRGDNEQFF.

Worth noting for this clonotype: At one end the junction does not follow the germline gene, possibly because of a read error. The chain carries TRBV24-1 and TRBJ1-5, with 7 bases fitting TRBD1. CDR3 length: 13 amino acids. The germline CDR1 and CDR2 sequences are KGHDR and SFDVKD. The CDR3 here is CATSDLEGQPQHF. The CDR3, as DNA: TGTGCCACCAGTGATTTGGAGGGACAGCCTCAGCATTTT.